This TCR beta chain originates from a study of T cells in Graves' hyperthyroidism and ophthalmopathy. Study findings and constraints: Through a model of 13 V-J features, ophthalmopathy was separated from stable hyperthyroidism.

Amplified regions were TCR beta CDR3 sequences from RNA transcripts. The HTBI primer set was used in a first-round RT-PCR of the TCR CDR3. TCRdb independently ran MiXCR on the multiplex PCR reads; one entry per CDR3 protein. The sample has about 300,000 distinct CDR3 sequences; roughly 13% are singletons. This clonotype was observed at least ten times. Its specificity is unknown. Graves' hyperthyroidism was deemed stable given no ophthalmopathy progression within 18 months. Aged 18 to 65, the patients had hyperthyroidism that was newly diagnosed and had lasted under 2 months. It was around 10 ml of fresh peripheral blood that supplied the PBMCs. V dropped 3 bases and J dropped 6 bases, with 12 bases sitting between them. This CDR3 comprises 13 residues. Germline V gives CDR1 MDHEN, CDR2 SYDVKM.

The sample comprised blood. The chain uses TRBV28 and TRBJ2-7; the D gene is possibly TRBD2 (6 bases). The origin of this receptor is a woman between 40 and 50 years old with Graves' hyperthyroidism. DNA of the CDR3: TGTGCCAGCAGTTTTGTTTGGGGGGTCGAGCAGTACTTC. Residues: CASSFVWGVEQYF.